A selection of T cell receptor beta chains follows, all from one sample in a study of identical twins. TCRdb recomputed calls from the 5' RACE reads with MiXCR, one row per CDR3 protein. The top ten clones hold 3% of a sample with 250,000 or so distinct CDR3 sequences, about 8.3% of them seen once. This sample was shared with a second study, whose subject was yellow fever vaccine responses in identical twins.

Sequenced material: CD8+ T cells sorted from blood. The receptors here all came from a woman between 18 and 29 years old in good health. The CDR3 runs from the conserved cysteine through the conserved F or W. The order of the fields is CDR3 protein, CDR3 DNA, clone size, J gene, D gene, V gene. D genes are given only for firm matches. Size is omitted from some rows. Given values are once, few, many or a class for expanded clones.

CASSAEGQAYEQYF TGTGCCAGCAGCGCTGAGGGGCAAGCCTACGAGCAGTACTTC many TRBJ2-7 NA TRBV9
CASSQEVAGGYNEQFF TGCGCCAGCAGCCAAGAAGTAGCGGGAGGTTACAATGAGCAGTTCTTC NA TRBJ2-1 TRBD2 TRBV4-1
CASSFGDRGTDTQYF TGTGCCAGCAGTTTTGGGGACAGGGGTACAGATACGCAGTATTTT NA TRBJ2-3 TRBD1 TRBV28
CASSGTPPSYEQYF TGTGCCAGCAGCGGGACTCCTCCGTCCTACGAGCAGTACTTC many TRBJ2-7 NA TRBV6-1
CASTGTGERLFF TGTGCCAGCACCGGGACCGGCGAGCGTCTGTTTTTT NA TRBJ2-2 NA TRBV12-3/TRBV12-4
CSVFFPGQGSYEQYF TGCAGCGTTTTCTTCCCCGGACAGGGCTCCTACGAGCAGTACTTC many TRBJ2-7 TRBD1 TRBV29-1
CASSLVVSYEQYF TGTGCCAGCAGCTTAGTGGTCTCCTACGAGCAGTACTTC many TRBJ2-7 NA TRBV7-9
CASSTDSQTKGFF TGTGCCAGCAGCACGGACAGTCAAACCAAAGGGTTCTTT NA TRBJ1-1 NA TRBV21-1
CASSHPIPDGNTEAFF TGTGCCAGCAGTCACCCGATCCCAGACGGGAACACTGAAGCTTTCTTT few TRBJ1-1 NA TRBV6-5
CASSDSGSNEQFF TGTGCCAGCAGTGACTCTGGATCCAATGAGCAGTTCTTC many TRBJ2-1 NA TRBV6-4
CAVRTGTGGEPPEAFF TGTGCCGTCCGCACCGGGACAGGGGGCGAGCCCCCTGAAGCTTTCTTT NA TRBJ1-1 TRBD1 TRBV7-9
CASSPRGPYEQYF TGTGCCAGCAGTCCCCGAGGCCCCTACGAGCAGTACTTC NA TRBJ2-7 NA TRBV27
CASSSDYFPVEQYF TGTGCCAGCAGCTCCGACTACTTTCCTGTCGAGCAGTACTTC many TRBJ2-7 NA TRBV7-9
CASSSGGGGNEQYF TGTGCCAGCAGCTCAGGGGGAGGGGGAAACGAGCAGTACTTC many TRBJ2-7 NA TRBV12-3/TRBV12-4
CATYGGAGYTF TGTGCCACGTACGGGGGTGCTGGCTACACCTTC NA TRBJ1-2 NA TRBV24-1
CASSLTSAYTDTQYF TGTGCCAGCAGTTTGACTAGCGCCTACACAGATACGCAGTATTTT many TRBJ2-3 TRBD2 TRBV25-1
CASSQDTSGGYNEQFF TGCGCCAGCAGCCAAGACACTAGCGGGGGTTACAATGAGCAGTTCTTC few TRBJ2-1 TRBD2 TRBV4-1
CASSDPRRETYNEQFF TGCGCCAGCAGTGATCCCCGAAGGGAAACCTACAATGAGCAGTTCTTC few TRBJ2-1 NA TRBV10-1
CAISESMGQIYNEQFF TGTGCCATCAGTGAGTCAATGGGACAGATCTACAATGAGCAGTTCTTC NA TRBJ2-1 TRBD1 TRBV10-3
CSIWDGEQFF TGCAGCATATGGGATGGGGAGCAGTTCTTC NA TRBJ2-1 NA TRBV29-1
CASSSGTYRQPQHF TGTGCCAGCAGCTCCGGGACCTATCGTCAGCCCCAGCATTTT many TRBJ1-5 NA TRBV12-3/TRBV12-4
CATSDFGVAGETQYF TGTGCCACCAGTGATTTCGGTGTGGCTGGAGAGACCCAGTACTTC NA TRBJ2-5 NA TRBV24-1
CSVRLPSYEQYF TGCAGCGTTCGCCTCCCCTCCTACGAGCAGTACTTC many TRBJ2-7 NA TRBV29-1
CASSQPGLAIQYF TGTGCCAGCAGCCAACCGGGACTGGCTATTCAGTACTTC NA TRBJ2-4 NA TRBV5-4
CASSQGTGATNTEAFF TGTGCCAGCAGCCAAGGCACGGGGGCTACGAACACTGAAGCTTTCTTT many TRBJ1-1 NA TRBV3-1
CASSLGLAGKQDEQFF TGCGCCAGCAGCTTGGGGCTAGCGGGCAAACAGGATGAGCAGTTCTTC few TRBJ2-1 TRBD2 TRBV5-1
CASSLMVGGWRGRTIYNEQFF TGTGCCAGCAGCTTAATGGTCGGCGGGTGGAGGGGGCGTACTATCTACAATGAGCAGTTCTTC many TRBJ2-1 NA TRBV7-3
CASSESRAAGNTIYF TGCGCCAGCAGTGAGTCCCGGGCGGCGGGAAACACCATATATTTT NA TRBJ1-3 NA TRBV10-2
CASSSTRTDHEQFF TGCGCCAGCAGCTCCACCCGGACAGACCATGAGCAGTTCTTC many TRBJ2-1 NA TRBV5-1
CASSLDPGGDGYEQYF TGTGCCAGCAGCTTAGATCCGGGGGGGGATGGCTACGAGCAGTACTTC few TRBJ2-7 TRBD2 TRBV11-2
CASSLGRVDRGGNEQFF TGTGCCAGCAGCTTAGGCCGAGTGGACAGGGGTGGCAATGAGCAGTTCTTC few TRBJ2-1 TRBD1 TRBV11-1
CASSQEQGRYEQYF TGCGCCAGCAGCCAAGAGCAGGGTCGGTACGAGCAGTACTTC NA TRBJ2-7 NA TRBV4-1
CASSRETATDEQYF TGTGCCAGCAGCCGAGAGACTGCGACGGACGAGCAGTACTTC many TRBJ2-7 NA TRBV4-2